The 21 T cell receptor beta chains given below trace back to one sample, sequenced in a study of blood T cell repertoires in COVID-19. Generated by immunoSEQ multiplex PCR, the TCRdb table keeps only in-frame clones and is missing some. The sample holds about 270,000 clones, 80% to 90% seen once. Input material: PBMCs or T cells enriched from blood (not recorded which). Receptors were obtained from a woman aged 30 to 39 with acute COVID-19.

The chain carries TRBV9 and TRBJ1-2; weak D call: TRBD1 (5 bases). V lost 0 bases to trimming and J lost 3 bases, with 12 bases between them. CDR1 is SGDLS, CDR2 YYNGEE, per germline. The CDR3 runs 15 residues. The CDR3 reads CASSVAPGPYYGYTF. DNA of the CDR3: TGTGCCAGCAGCGTAGCCCCAGGGCCGTACTATGGCTACACCTTC.

V and J are TRBV30 and TRBJ2-7; TRBD1 agrees at 7 bases. The CDR3 extends over 11 amino acids. Losses at the gene ends were 3 bases for V and 4 bases for J; bases not matched to a gene: 0. Germline assignment: CDR1 GTSNPN and CDR2 SVGIG (reference sequence). CDR3 in DNA: TGTGCCTGGAGACAGGGGTACGAGCAGTACTTC. This translates into CAWRQGYEQYF.

The rearrangement uses TRBV30 and TRBJ1-1; D is undetermined. Germline CDR1 is GTSNPN and CDR2 is SVGIG (reference sequence). V lost 6 bases, J lost 1 base, and 6 bases lay in between. The CDR3 covers 11 residues. CDR3 sequence reads: CACGPNTEAFF. CDR3 nucleotides: TGTGCCTGCGGTCCGAACACTGAAGCTTTCTTT.

DNA of the CDR3: TGTGCCAGCAGATACTTAGCGGGAGGTCCCTACAATGAGCAGTTCTTC. This gives the protein CASRYLAGGPYNEQFF. The chain has TRBV27 and TRBJ2-1, with 10 bases lining up with TRBD2. V lost 6 bases to trimming and J lost 2 bases; unmatched junction nucleotides: 7. CDR1 is MNHEY, CDR2 SMNVEV, per germline (reference sequence). The CDR3 contains 16 residues.

The V gene is TRBV5-1, the J gene TRBJ2-5, with D tentatively TRBD1 (6 bases). The germline V and J ends were trimmed by 0 bases and 4 bases, with 19 bases remaining between them. This CDR3 contains 17 residues. Germline V gene data show CDR1 as SGHRS and CDR2 as YFSETQ. The DNA of the CDR3 is TGCGCCAGCAGCTTGGGGCAGGGATTAATGGGGGCAGAGACCCAGTACTTC. Protein: CASSLGQGLMGAETQYF.

The rearrangement joins TRBV7-8 to TRBJ1-5; 7 nucleotides align to TRBD1. Germline assignment: CDR1 SGHVS and CDR2 FQNEAQ. CDR3 length: 15 residues. The V gene end was trimmed by 0 bases and the J gene end by 4 bases; junction bases not matched to a gene: 3. The DNA for the CDR3 is TGTGCCAGCAGCTTAGCAGGGGGACAGAATCAGCCCCAGCATTTT. Translating gives CASSLAGGQNQPQHF.

This clone was observed once. The chain has TRBV27 and TRBJ2-1; D is perhaps TRBD2 (5 bases). This CDR3 has 13 amino acids. Germline loops: CDR1 MNHEY, CDR2 SMNVEV (reference sequence). With 1 base removed from V and 6 bases from J, the gap between germline ends came to 7 bases. CDR3 in amino acids: CASSLYGLNEQFF. The CDR3 region has the DNA TGTGCCAGCAGTTTATATGGACTCAATGAGCAGTTCTTC.

The gene calls are TRBV5-1 and TRBJ2-7; TRBD1 matches at 7 bases. Trimming at V came to 1 base and at J to 1 base, leaving 5 bases not matched to a gene. Germline values: CDR1 SGHRS, CDR2 YFSETQ. The CDR3 spans 15 residues. The CDR3 region is CASSLTGAESYEQYF. The CDR3 DNA follows: TGCGCCAGCAGCTTGACAGGGGCCGAGTCCTACGAGCAGTACTTC.

This chain joins TRBV5-1 and TRBJ2-5; 8 nucleotides line up with TRBD1. Germline assignment: CDR1 SGHRS and CDR2 YFSETQ. Trimming cost V 1 base and J 5 bases; bases outside gene matches: 10. This CDR3 contains 16 residues. The CDR3 nucleotides are TGCGCCAGCAGCTTGCCACCGGACAGGGCCGGGGAGACCCAGTACTTC. Translated: CASSLPPDRAGETQYF.

This clone was detected only a few times. The V call is TRBV18, the J call TRBJ2-3; 8 bases are a match to TRBD2. CDR1 and CDR2 from the germline V gene are KGHSH and LQKENI. This CDR3 is 16 amino acids long. The V gene end was trimmed by 5 bases and the J gene end by 1 base; junction bases not matched to a gene: 8. In DNA form, the CDR3 reads TGTGCCAGCTCAAAAGTAGGAGCGGGGGGCACAGATACGCAGTATTTT. Amino acid sequence: CASSKVGAGGTDTQYF.

This clone was picked up one time. DNA for the CDR3: TGTGCCAGCAGTTTAAGAGGAGGCTATGGCTACACCTTC. It yields the protein CASSLRGGYGYTF. This chain connects TRBV28 to TRBJ1-2; D is undetermined. Trimming took 2 bases from V and 4 from J, leaving 8 bases between them. Germline values: CDR1 MDHEN, CDR2 SYDVKM. The CDR3 spans 13 residues.

The chain combines TRBV20-1 with TRBJ1-2; D possibly corresponds to TRBD1 (6 bases). There are 15 residues in the CDR3. V lost 3 bases and J 5 bases, leaving 19 bases between the germline ends. Germline V gene data show CDR1 as DFQATT and CDR2 as SNEGSKA (reference sequence). This CDR3 reads CSASAERGRGYGYTF. CDR3 bases: TGCAGTGCTAGTGCGGAGAGGGGGAGAGGTTATGGCTACACCTTC.

This chain connects TRBV20-1 to TRBJ2-1; TRBD2 aligns across 11 bases. Germline V gene lookup returns CDR1 DFQATT and CDR2 SNEGSKA (reference sequence). CDR3 length: 16 residues. The J segment lost 0 bases and the V segment lost 3 bases, leaving 4 bases of the junction unmatched. This CDR3 is CSASSTSGGSYNEQFF. The CDR3, as DNA: TGCAGTGCTAGTTCTACTAGCGGGGGCTCCTACAATGAGCAGTTCTTC.

In its sample, this clone was seen once. The chain joins TRBV7-3 to TRBJ2-2; 10 bases match TRBD1. CDR3 length: 15 amino acids. Germline CDR1 SGHTA, CDR2 FQGTGA. J gave up 6 bases and V 2 bases, and 3 bases lay outside the gene matches. CDR3 sequence: CASSLFGTGAGELFF. The CDR3 DNA is TGTGCCAGCAGCTTATTCGGGACAGGGGCCGGGGAGCTGTTTTTT.

The gene calls are TRBV11-2 and TRBJ1-2, with 7 bases aligning to TRBD1. Germline V gene sequence: CDR1 SGHAT, CDR2 FQNNGV. V was pared by 5 bases and J by 2 bases, with 14 bases of the junction left unmatched. The CDR3 extends over 17 amino acids. CDR3 in amino acids: CASSPPGQLRRNYGYTF. DNA of the CDR3: TGTGCCAGCAGCCCCCCGGGACAGCTCCGGAGAAACTATGGCTACACCTTC.

The chain uses TRBV4-3 and TRBJ1-2; tentative D call: TRBD1 (5 bases). CDR3 length: 13 residues. The germline gives CDR1 LGHNA, CDR2 YSLEER. V lost 4 bases and J lost 5, with 11 bases in between. The CDR3 nucleotides read TGCGCCAGCAGCCCCGGGGGGAATTATGGCTACACCTTC. Translated, it gives CASSPGGNYGYTF.

This CDR3 is CASSRRPGQGYEQYF. The CDR3 DNA reads TGTGCCAGCAGTCGACGTCCGGGACAGGGCTACGAGCAGTACTTC. V and J are TRBV27 and TRBJ2-7, with 9 nucleotides matching TRBD1. Germline values: CDR1 MNHEY, CDR2 SMNVEV (reference sequence). The CDR3 has 15 amino acids. After removal of 5 bases from V and 3 bases from J, the junction contained 8 bases not matched to a gene.

This clone has only a few counts. The V gene is TRBV29-1, the J gene TRBJ1-4; possibly TRBD1 for D (5 bases). Germline V lookup: CDR1 SQVTM, CDR2 ANQGSEA. Trimming removed 5 bases from V and 6 bases from J, with 7 bases in between. There are 11 residues in the CDR3. CDR3 region: CSVQQDEKLFF. The CDR3 DNA follows: TGCAGCGTTCAACAGGATGAAAAACTGTTTTTT.

The gene calls are TRBV4-1 and TRBJ2-7, with 8 positions matching TRBD2. With V trimmed by 3 bases and J by 3 bases, 1 base remained unmatched. CDR3 size: 13 residues. Germline CDR1 reads MGHRA; CDR2 reads YSYEKL. DNA for the CDR3: TGCGCCAGCAGCCAGACTAGCGACTACGAGCAGTACTTC. Translation gives CASSQTSDYEQYF.

The chain joins TRBV18 to TRBJ2-5, with 7 bases lining up with TRBD1. Germline assignment: CDR1 KGHSH and CDR2 LQKENI. J gave up 5 bases and V 5 bases, and 5 bases lay outside the gene matches. The CDR3 spans 13 residues. The CDR3 nucleotides read TGTGCCAGCTCATCCGACAGGGCCGAGACCCAGTACTTC. It codes for CASSSDRAETQYF.

The chain joins TRBV16 to TRBJ1-5; 7 nucleotides agree with TRBD1. The CDR3 is 16 amino acids. V was pared by 4 bases and J by 3 bases, with 9 bases of the junction left unmatched. Germline V gene lookup returns CDR1 KGHSY and CDR2 FQNENV. The CDR3 loop is CASSPDDRDINQPQHF. The CDR3 region has the DNA TGTGCCAGCAGCCCAGACGACAGGGATATCAATCAGCCCCAGCATTTT.